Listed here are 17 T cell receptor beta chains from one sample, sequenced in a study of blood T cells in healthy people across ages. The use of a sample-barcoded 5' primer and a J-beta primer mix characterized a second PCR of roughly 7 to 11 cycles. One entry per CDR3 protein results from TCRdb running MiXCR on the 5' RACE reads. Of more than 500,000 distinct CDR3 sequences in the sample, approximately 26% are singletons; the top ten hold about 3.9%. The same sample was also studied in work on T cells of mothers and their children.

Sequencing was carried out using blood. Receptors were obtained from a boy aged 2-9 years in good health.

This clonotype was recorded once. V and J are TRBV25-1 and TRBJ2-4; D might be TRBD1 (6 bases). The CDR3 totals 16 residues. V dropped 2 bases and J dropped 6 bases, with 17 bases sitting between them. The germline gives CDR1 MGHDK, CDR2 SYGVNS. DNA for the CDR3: TGTGCCAGCAGTGAAGCTACGGACAGAGAGGTAAACATTCAGTACTTC. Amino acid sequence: CASSEATDREVNIQYF.

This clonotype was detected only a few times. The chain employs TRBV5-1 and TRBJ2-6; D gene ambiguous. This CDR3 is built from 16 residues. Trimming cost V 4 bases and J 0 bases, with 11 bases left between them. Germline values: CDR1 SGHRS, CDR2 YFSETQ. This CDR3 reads CASSPRHLSGANVLTF. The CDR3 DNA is TGCGCCAGCAGCCCCCGACACCTCTCTGGGGCCAACGTCCTGACTTTC.

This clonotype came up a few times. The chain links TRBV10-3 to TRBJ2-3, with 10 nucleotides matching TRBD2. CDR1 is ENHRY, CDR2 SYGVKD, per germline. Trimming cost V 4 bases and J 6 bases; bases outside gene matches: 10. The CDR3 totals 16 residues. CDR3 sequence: CAISANPSGGPDTQYF. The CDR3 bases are TGTGCCATCAGTGCCAACCCTAGCGGGGGCCCGGATACGCAGTATTTT.

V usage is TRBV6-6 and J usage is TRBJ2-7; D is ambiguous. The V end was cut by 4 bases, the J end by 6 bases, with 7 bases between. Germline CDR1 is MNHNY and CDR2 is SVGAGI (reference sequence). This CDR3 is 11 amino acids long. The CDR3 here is CASSWESEQYF. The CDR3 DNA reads TGTGCCAGCAGTTGGGAATCCGAGCAGTACTTC.

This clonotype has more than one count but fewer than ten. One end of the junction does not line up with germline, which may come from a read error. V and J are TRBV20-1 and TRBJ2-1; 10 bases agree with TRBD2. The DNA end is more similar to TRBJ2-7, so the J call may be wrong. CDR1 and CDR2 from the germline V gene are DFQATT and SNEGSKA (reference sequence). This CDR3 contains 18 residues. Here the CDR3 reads CSTRDRGGSGRRSYEQYF. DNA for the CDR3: TGCAGTACTAGAGATCGAGGGGGTAGCGGGAGGAGATCCTACGAGCAGTACTTC.

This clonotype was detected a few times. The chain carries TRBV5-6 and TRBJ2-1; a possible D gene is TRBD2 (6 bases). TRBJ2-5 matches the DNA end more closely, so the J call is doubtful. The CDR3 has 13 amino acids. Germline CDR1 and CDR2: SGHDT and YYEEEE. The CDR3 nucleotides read TGTGCCAGCAGCGGGGGGAGGTGGGGGACCCAGTACTTC. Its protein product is CASSGGRWGTQYF.

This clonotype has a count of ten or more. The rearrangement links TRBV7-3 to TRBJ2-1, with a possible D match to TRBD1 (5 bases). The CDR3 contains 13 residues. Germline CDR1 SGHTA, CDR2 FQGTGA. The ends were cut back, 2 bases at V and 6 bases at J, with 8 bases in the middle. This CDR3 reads CASSLGAGNEQFF. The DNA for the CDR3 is TGTGCCAGCAGCTTAGGGGCTGGCAATGAGCAGTTCTTC.

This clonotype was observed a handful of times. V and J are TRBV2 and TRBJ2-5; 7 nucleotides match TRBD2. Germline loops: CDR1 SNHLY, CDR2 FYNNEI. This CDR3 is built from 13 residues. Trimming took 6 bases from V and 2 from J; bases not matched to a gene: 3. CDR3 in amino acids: CASSWEGQETQYF. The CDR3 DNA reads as TGTGCCAGCAGCTGGGAGGGGCAAGAGACCCAGTACTTC.

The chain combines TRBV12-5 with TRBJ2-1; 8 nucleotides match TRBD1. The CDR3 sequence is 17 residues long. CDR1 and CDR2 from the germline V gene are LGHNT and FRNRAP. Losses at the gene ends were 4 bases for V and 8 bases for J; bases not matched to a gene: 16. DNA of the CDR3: TGTGCTAGTGGTTCAACCGGACAGGGACTGTTTAGGGATGAGCAGTTCTTC. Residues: CASGSTGQGLFRDEQFF. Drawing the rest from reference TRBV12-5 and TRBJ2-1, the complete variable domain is DARVTQTPRHKVTEMGQEVTMRCQPILGHNTVFWYRQTMMQGLELLAYFRNRAPLDDSGMPKDRFSAEMPDATLATLKIQPSEPRDSAVYFCASGSTGQGLFRDEQFFGPGTRLTVL.

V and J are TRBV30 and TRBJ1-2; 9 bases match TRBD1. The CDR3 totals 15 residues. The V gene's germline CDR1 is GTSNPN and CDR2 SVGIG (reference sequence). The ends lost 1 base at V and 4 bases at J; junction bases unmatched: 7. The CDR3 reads CAWSGTGVKFYGYTF. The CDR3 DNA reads TGTGCCTGGAGTGGGACAGGGGTTAAATTCTATGGCTACACCTTC.

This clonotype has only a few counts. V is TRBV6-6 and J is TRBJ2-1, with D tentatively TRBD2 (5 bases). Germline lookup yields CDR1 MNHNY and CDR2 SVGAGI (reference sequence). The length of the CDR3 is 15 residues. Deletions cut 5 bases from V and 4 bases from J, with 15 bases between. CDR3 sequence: CASSPFGVGYNEQFF. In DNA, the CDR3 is TGTGCCAGCAGTCCGTTCGGGGTAGGGTACAATGAGCAGTTCTTC.

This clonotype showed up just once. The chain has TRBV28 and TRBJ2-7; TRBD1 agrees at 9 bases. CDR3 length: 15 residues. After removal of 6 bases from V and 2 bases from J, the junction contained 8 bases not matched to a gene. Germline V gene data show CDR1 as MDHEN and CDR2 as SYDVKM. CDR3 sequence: CASSTIGTGTYEQYF. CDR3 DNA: TGTGCCAGCAGCACTATAGGGACAGGGACCTACGAGCAGTACTTC. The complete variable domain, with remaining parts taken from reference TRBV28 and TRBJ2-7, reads DVKVTQSSRYLVKRTGEKVFLECVQDMDHENMFWYRQDPGLGLRLIYFSYDVKMKEKGDIPEGYSVSREKKERFSLILESASTNQTSMYLCASSTIGTGTYEQYFGPGTRLTVT.

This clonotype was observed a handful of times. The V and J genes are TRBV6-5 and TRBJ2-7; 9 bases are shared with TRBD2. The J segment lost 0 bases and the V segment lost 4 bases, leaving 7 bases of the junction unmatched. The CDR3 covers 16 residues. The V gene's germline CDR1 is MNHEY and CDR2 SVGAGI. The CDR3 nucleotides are TGTGCCAGCAGTTCCCTACTAGCGGGTTCCTCCTACGAGCAGTACTTC. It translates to CASSSLLAGSSYEQYF.

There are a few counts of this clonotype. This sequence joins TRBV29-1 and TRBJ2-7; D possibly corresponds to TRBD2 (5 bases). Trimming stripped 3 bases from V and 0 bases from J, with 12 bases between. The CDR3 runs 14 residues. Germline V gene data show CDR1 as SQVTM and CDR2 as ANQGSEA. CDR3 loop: CSVDSSGSSYEQYF. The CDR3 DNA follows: TGCAGCGTTGATTCGAGCGGTAGCTCCTACGAGCAGTACTTC.

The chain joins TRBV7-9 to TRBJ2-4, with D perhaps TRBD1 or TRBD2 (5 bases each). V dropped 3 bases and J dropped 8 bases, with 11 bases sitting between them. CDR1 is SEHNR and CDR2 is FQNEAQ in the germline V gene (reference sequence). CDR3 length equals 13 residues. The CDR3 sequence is CASSFVGRDIQYF. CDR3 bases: TGTGCCAGCAGCTTTGTGGGACGGGACATTCAGTACTTC.

The CDR3 nucleotides are TGTGCCAGCTCACTTACTAGCGGTTTCCTTAACGAGCAGTACTTC. This sequence encodes CASSLTSGFLNEQYF. The chain combines TRBV18 with TRBJ2-7; 8 bases align to TRBD2. This CDR3 comprises 15 residues. The junction had 10 bases not matched to a gene; V was cut back by 4 bases and J by 5 bases. Germline V gene lookup returns CDR1 KGHSH and CDR2 LQKENI.

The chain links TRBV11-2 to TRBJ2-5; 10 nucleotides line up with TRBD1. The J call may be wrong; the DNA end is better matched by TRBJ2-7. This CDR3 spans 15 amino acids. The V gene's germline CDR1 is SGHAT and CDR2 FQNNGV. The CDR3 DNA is TGTGCCAGCAGATTCGGACAGGGGGGTAACTACGAGCAGTACTTC. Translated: CASRFGQGGNYEQYF.